These 30 T cell receptor beta chains came from one sample sequenced in a study of CD8 T cells in Susac syndrome. RNA totalling about 0.45 to 1 ug underwent reverse transcription with random hexamers. MiXCR, run by TCRdb on the immunoSEQ multiplex PCR reads, gives a single entry per CDR3 protein. The table records about 210,000 distinct CDR3 sequences, 95% of them present only once. Sequenced material: CD4+ T cells from PBMCs. The receptors were gathered from a human donor with multiple sclerosis.

The genes are TRBV19 and TRBJ2-7; D remains unclear. CDR3 length: 15 amino acids. Germline V lookup: CDR1 LNHDA, CDR2 SQIVND (reference sequence). The V end lost 5 bases, the J end lost 1 base, and 15 bases lay between the germline ends. CDR3 loop: CASSARSLSSYEQYF. The CDR3 DNA is TGTGCCAGTAGTGCTCGGTCCTTATCGTCCTACGAGCAGTACTTC. The entire variable domain, with the rest obtained from reference TRBV19 and TRBJ2-7, is as follows: DGGITQSPKYLFRKEGQNVTLSCEQNLNHDAMYWYRQDPGQGLRLIYYSQIVNDFQKGDIAEGYSVSREKKESFPLTVTSAQKNPTAFYLCASSARSLSSYEQYFGPGTRLTVT.

The chain uses TRBV5-1 and TRBJ2-5; D gene uncertain. CDR1 is SGHRS and CDR2 is YFSETQ in the germline V gene. The CDR3 has 14 amino acids. With 0 bases removed from V and 5 bases from J, the gap between germline ends came to 11 bases. The CDR3 here is CASSLASQGETQYF. The CDR3 region has the DNA TGCGCCAGCAGCTTGGCCAGCCAAGGGGAGACCCAGTACTTC.

CDR3 loop: CSVQGQPYEQYF. CDR3 sequence (DNA): TGCAGCGTCCAGGGGCAGCCCTACGAGCAGTACTTC. V and J are TRBV29-1 and TRBJ2-7; a weak D match, TRBD1 (6 bases). Germline CDR1 is SQVTM and CDR2 is ANQGSEA. This CDR3 has 12 residues. V lost 6 bases and J lost 2, with 11 bases in between.

CDR3 bases: TGTGCCAGCAGCCCTTCGGGGCGGCCTAGCGGAAAGATCAGGGAGACCCAGTACTTC. The encoded protein is CASSPSGRPSGKIRETQYF. The chain uses TRBV2 and TRBJ2-5, with TRBD2 identical over 7 bases. This CDR3 is 19 amino acids long. Germline V lookup: CDR1 SNHLY, CDR2 FYNNEI. V shed 6 bases, J shed 5 bases, and the junction held 24 bases outside the gene matches.

The chain joins TRBV4-2 to TRBJ1-1; D not certain. V lost 0 bases to trimming and J lost 7 bases, with 12 bases between them. Germline V gene sequence: CDR1 LGHNA, CDR2 YNFKEQ. This CDR3 spans 14 amino acids. As DNA, the CDR3 is TGTGCCAGCAGCCAAGAGTTGAACAGATATGAAGCTTTCTTT. Translated: CASSQELNRYEAFF.

This clonotype was picked up one time. The DNA for the CDR3 is TGTGCCAGCAGTCCCCGAGGGGTAGGGGCCCCCTACAATGAGCAGTTCTTC. Protein sequence: CASSPRGVGAPYNEQFF. The rearrangement links TRBV27 to TRBJ2-1; D may match TRBD1 or TRBD2 (5 bases each). Looked up from germline, CDR1 is MNHEY and CDR2 is SMNVEV (reference sequence). The CDR3 runs 17 residues. Between the trimmed V and J ends, which lost 5 bases and 2 bases, there was a span of 19 bases.

The chain uses TRBV12-3 or TRBV12-4 and TRBJ2-6; no clear D gene. The CDR3 is 14 residues long. Deletions cut 8 bases from V and 2 bases from J, with 10 bases between. The DNA of the CDR3 is TGTGCCAGCGGCCACCGGACTGGGGCCAACGTCCTGACTTTC. Protein: CASGHRTGANVLTF.

The rearrangement uses TRBV12-5 and TRBJ2-1; D may be TRBD2 (5 bases). This CDR3 has 12 amino acids. The ends were cut back, 6 bases at V and 6 bases at J, with 9 bases in the middle. The germline V gene has CDR1 LGHNT and CDR2 FRNRAP. CDR3 sequence reads: CASGPTSNEQFF. In DNA form, the CDR3 reads TGTGCTAGTGGCCCCACTAGCAATGAGCAGTTCTTC.

This chain uses TRBV5-1 with TRBJ2-1; 11 positions match TRBD2. Germline V gene sequence: CDR1 SGHRS, CDR2 YFSETQ. V shed 0 bases and J 9 bases; nucleotides not matched to a gene: 8. The CDR3 length is 16 residues. The CDR3 bases are TGCGCCAGCAGCTTGGTTAGCGGGGGGGCCGTCGTTGAGCAGTTCTTC. Amino acid sequence: CASSLVSGGAVVEQFF.

The gene calls are TRBV27 and TRBJ2-1; D is undetermined. Germline CDR1 and CDR2: MNHEY and SMNVEV (reference sequence). V lost 7 bases and J 0 bases, leaving 13 bases between the germline ends. The CDR3 has 15 amino acids. The CDR3 nucleotides are TGTGCCAGCAACCTGGAGCACAGCTCCTACAATGAGCAGTTCTTC. Its translation is CASNLEHSSYNEQFF.

The chain is built from TRBV28 and TRBJ2-5; 10 bases fit TRBD2. The CDR3 is made up of 17 amino acids. Trimming removed 7 bases from V and 0 bases from J; junction bases left unmatched: 11. CDR1 and CDR2 (germline): MDHEN, SYDVKM. The CDR3: CASTDLLAGEYQETQYF. The DNA of the CDR3 is TGTGCCAGCACCGACCTCCTAGCGGGAGAGTACCAAGAGACCCAGTACTTC.

The gene calls are TRBV2 and TRBJ2-7; TRBD1 aligns across 7 bases. The CDR3 runs 13 residues. CDR1 and CDR2 (germline): SNHLY, FYNNEI. V was pared by 7 bases and J by 6 bases, with 9 bases of the junction left unmatched. In DNA form, the CDR3 reads TGTGCCAGCACCCAGACAGGGATCGGCGAGCAGTACTTC. Protein product: CASTQTGIGEQYF.

The V gene is TRBV20-1, the J gene TRBJ2-3, with 9 bases aligning to TRBD2. J gave up 5 bases and V 6 bases, and 21 bases lay outside the gene matches. The germline CDR1 and CDR2 sequences are DFQATT and SNEGSKA (reference sequence). There are 18 residues in the CDR3. CDR3 residues: CSAPAGLISGRGRDTQYF. CDR3 DNA sequence: TGCAGTGCGCCGGCGGGTCTTATTAGCGGGAGAGGGCGAGATACGCAGTATTTT.

The V and J genes are TRBV3-1 and TRBJ1-1; a weak D match, TRBD1 (5 bases). CDR1 LGHDT and CDR2 YNNKEL come from the germline V gene (reference sequence). With 3 bases removed from V and 8 bases from J, the gap between germline ends came to 13 bases. CDR3 length equals 13 residues. The DNA for the CDR3 is TGTGCCAGCAGCCATGGGACGGAACCCGAAGCTTTCTTT. This encodes CASSHGTEPEAFF.

CDR3 sequence reads: CAWSGTTRTDTQYF. DNA of the CDR3: TGTGCCTGGTCCGGGACTACTCGCACAGATACGCAGTATTTT. V gene TRBV30 combines with J gene TRBJ2-3; 7 nucleotides match TRBD2. The V and J ends lost 5 bases and 1 base, in that order; junction bases with no gene match: 6. The germline V gene has CDR1 GTSNPN and CDR2 SVGIG (reference sequence). The CDR3 is 14 amino acids.

The chain joins TRBV9 to TRBJ1-6, with D perhaps matching TRBD1 (5 bases). The CDR3 is 14 residues long. CDR1 SGDLS and CDR2 YYNGEE come from the germline V gene. V was shortened by 2 bases and J by 9 bases, with 12 bases between the two germline ends. DNA of the CDR3: TGTGCCAGCAGCGTTCAAGACAGACCTTCACCCCTCCACTTT. Residues: CASSVQDRPSPLHF.

The chain has TRBV23-1 and TRBJ2-7; TRBD2 is a possible D gene (6 bases). TRBV23-1 is an ORF, with its function uncertain. Between the trimmed V and J ends, which lost 4 bases and 6 bases, there was a span of 16 bases. The CDR3 length is 14 residues. The CDR3 nucleotides read TGCGCCAGCAGTCCGGCGACAAGGAGGGGCGAGCAGTACTTC. Residues: CASSPATRRGEQYF.

The chain uses TRBV14 and TRBJ2-1; 9 bases are a match to TRBD2. The CDR3 covers 18 residues. Germline CDR1 SGHDN, CDR2 FVKESK. J was trimmed by 2 bases and V by 1 base; bases with no gene match: 9. CDR3 sequence (DNA): TGTGCCAGCAGCCAAGGGGGGTATAGCGGGAGAACCTACAATGAGCAGTTCTTC. This gives the protein CASSQGGYSGRTYNEQFF.

The rearrangement links TRBV29-1 to TRBJ1-2; no definite D call. From germline, CDR1 is SQVTM and CDR2 ANQGSEA. The CDR3 totals 12 residues. V was shortened by 4 bases and J by 12 bases, with 18 bases between the two germline ends. CDR3 sequence (DNA): TGCAGCGTTGGCTTGGGGAGGTTTGTTGACACCTTC. It codes for CSVGLGRFVDTF.

The V and J genes are TRBV29-1 and TRBJ2-6, with D possibly matching TRBD2 (5 bases). This CDR3 contains 16 residues. Germline V gene sequence: CDR1 SQVTM, CDR2 ANQGSEA. V was trimmed by 6 bases and J by 1 base, leaving 16 bases between them. The CDR3: CSVSISGISGANVLTF. Written as DNA, the CDR3 is TGCAGCGTCTCTATATCGGGGATATCTGGGGCCAACGTCCTGACTTTC.

The V call is TRBV29-1, the J call TRBJ2-7; the D gene is possibly TRBD1 (5 bases). The germline V gene encodes CDR1 SQVTM and CDR2 ANQGSEA. Trimming stripped 4 bases from V and 8 bases from J, with 12 bases between. The CDR3 has 11 residues. The CDR3 bases are TGCAGCGTTGCCTGGACACAAAAGCAGTACTTC. This sequence encodes CSVAWTQKQYF.

This clonotype was seen once. The V and J genes are TRBV20-1 and TRBJ2-7, with 8 bases lining up with TRBD1. CDR3 length: 12 residues. Losses at the gene ends were 4 bases for V and 9 bases for J; bases not matched to a gene: 8. Germline loops: CDR1 DFQATT, CDR2 SNEGSKA (reference sequence). DNA of the CDR3: TGCAGTGCTACAAGCCAGGGGGCAAGGCAGTACTTC. Protein: CSATSQGARQYF.

The chain employs TRBV5-1 and TRBJ2-7, with 11 bases aligning to TRBD2. The CDR3 has 14 residues. Trimming at V came to 3 bases and at J to 6 bases, leaving 5 bases not matched to a gene. CDR1 and CDR2 (germline): SGHRS, YFSETQ. Here the CDR3 DNA reads TGCGCCAGCAGCTCAGGGACTAGCGGCCTCGAGCAGTACTTC. This codes for CASSSGTSGLEQYF.

V usage is TRBV10-3 and J usage is TRBJ2-3; a possible D gene is TRBD2 (7 bases). From germline, CDR1 is ENHRY and CDR2 SYGVKD. V was trimmed by 3 bases and J by 5 bases, leaving 18 bases between them. This CDR3 has 16 amino acids. The CDR3 coding sequence is TGTGCCATCAGTGAACCGCGGGGGCCACAGGGAGATACGCAGTATTTT. Its protein is CAISEPRGPQGDTQYF.

The V gene is TRBV9, the J gene TRBJ2-7, with D uncertain. Germline assignment: CDR1 SGDLS and CDR2 YYNGEE. V lost 2 bases, J lost 6 bases, and 12 bases lay in between. The length of the CDR3 is 13 residues. The CDR3 sequence: CASSVLPGGEQYF. The CDR3 DNA reads as TGTGCCAGCAGCGTTCTCCCGGGTGGCGAGCAGTACTTC.

This clonotype was detected once. The V call is TRBV12-5, the J call TRBJ1-2; no reliable D call. The CDR3 spans 11 residues. Trimming shortened V by 2 bases and J by 7 bases, and 5 bases separated the two germline ends. Germline assignment: CDR1 LGHNT and CDR2 FRNRAP. The CDR3 loop is CASGLISGYTF. In DNA, the CDR3 is TGTGCTAGTGGTTTGATCTCTGGCTACACCTTC.

The count of this clonotype is one. The chain is built from TRBV27 and TRBJ2-1, with 11 bases matching TRBD2. Germline CDR1 and CDR2: MNHEY and SMNVEV (reference sequence). Trimming cost V 5 bases and J 7 bases; bases outside gene matches: 10. The CDR3 extends over 16 amino acids. CDR3 protein: CASSPLAGVVKNEQFF. CDR3 sequence (DNA): TGTGCCAGCAGTCCACTAGCGGGAGTCGTGAAAAATGAGCAGTTCTTC.

The gene calls are TRBV5-1 and TRBJ1-2; D gene uncertain. This CDR3 region has 16 residues. Deletions cut 1 base from V and 1 base from J, with 14 bases between. CDR1 SGHRS and CDR2 YFSETQ come from the germline V gene. CDR3 protein: CASSLRTGEGNYGYTF. CDR3 DNA: TGCGCCAGCAGCTTGCGGACGGGAGAGGGTAACTATGGCTACACCTTC. The entire variable domain, with the rest obtained from reference TRBV5-1 and TRBJ1-2, is as follows: KAGVTQTPRYLIKTRGQQVTLSCSPISGHRSVSWYQQTPGQGLQFLFEYFSETQRNKGNFPGRFSGRQFSNSRSEMNVSTLELGDSALYLCASSLRTGEGNYGYTFGSGTRLTVV.

This chain joins TRBV28 and TRBJ2-6; TRBD1 matches 7 bases. Germline trimming cut 5 bases from V and 4 bases from J; bases unmatched to any gene: 14. The CDR3 runs to 18 residues. The germline gives CDR1 MDHEN, CDR2 SYDVKM. This CDR3 is CASSNRQGLGPGANVLTF. The CDR3 nucleotides read TGTGCCAGCAGTAACCGACAGGGTCTCGGCCCCGGGGCCAACGTCCTGACTTTC.

The J gene is TRBJ2-6, the V gene TRBV5-1; D gene ambiguous. This CDR3 is 16 amino acids long. Germline lookup yields CDR1 SGHRS and CDR2 YFSETQ. The V and J ends lost 0 bases and 2 bases respectively, with 9 bases between them. CDR3 protein: CASSLALGTGANVLTF. The DNA of the CDR3 is TGCGCCAGCAGCTTGGCGCTAGGGACTGGGGCCAACGTCCTGACTTTC.